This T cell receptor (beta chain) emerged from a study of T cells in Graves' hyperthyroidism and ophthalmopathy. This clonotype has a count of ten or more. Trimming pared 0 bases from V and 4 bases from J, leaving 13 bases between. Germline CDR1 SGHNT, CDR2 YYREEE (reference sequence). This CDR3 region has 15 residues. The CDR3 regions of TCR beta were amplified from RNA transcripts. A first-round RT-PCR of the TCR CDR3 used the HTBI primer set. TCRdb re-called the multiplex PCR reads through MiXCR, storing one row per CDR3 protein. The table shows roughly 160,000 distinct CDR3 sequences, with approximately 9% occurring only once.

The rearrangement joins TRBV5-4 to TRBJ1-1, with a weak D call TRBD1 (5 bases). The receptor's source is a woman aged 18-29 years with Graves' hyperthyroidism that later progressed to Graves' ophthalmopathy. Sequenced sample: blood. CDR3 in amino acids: CASSLDMGRRTEAFF. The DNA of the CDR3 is TGTGCCAGCAGCTTGGATATGGGGCGACGCACTGAAGCTTTCTTT.